This record concerns one T cell receptor beta chain sequence. Its target antigen remains unknown. Base-call qualities are not available, and no considerably larger clone is one nucleotide away. Receptors were amplified or captured by 5' RACE. A second PCR of roughly 7 to 11 cycles was run with a J-beta primer mix and a sample-barcoded 5' primer. A template-switch 5' adaptor carrying 12 random nucleotides introduced a unique molecular identifier onto each TCR beta cDNA molecule. At least 2.5 million CDR3-containing paired-end reads were obtained from each sample. First-strand cDNA synthesis was performed from all RNA using the Mint cDNA synthesis kit, with priming by a TRBC-specific oligonucleotide. All cDNA was treated with uracil-DNA glycosylase and then went through a first 18-cycle PCR with the universal primers M1SS and BC2_uni_R. The authors' analysis ran thus. For normalization, 1 million high-quality reads, each with a distinct molecular identifier, were randomly selected from each sample. Reads with shared molecular identifiers were discarded instead of being binned into consensus sequences. MiTCR, run with a Q25 quality threshold and the strictest error-elimination algorithm, handled CDR3 identification, clonotype clustering and error correction. A nonparametric unseen species model with Euler transformation was used to estimate lower-bound total TCR beta diversity. TCRdb reprocessing: public reads trimmed at Q25 with fastp, clones called with MiXCR, in-frame beta chains kept. Each entry merges the rows of one CDR3 protein and shows their most common DNA and genes. It is TCRdb's table, rather than the study itself, that gives the V and J calls and clone size. The table for this sample lists over 1,500,000 distinct CDR3 sequences; about 39% of them were counted only once. The ten largest account for roughly 24% of the sample.

The data were taken from a study of blood T cells in healthy people across ages (dated by TCRdb to between 2014 and 2017). Regarding the complete study: Template switching captured roughly one uniquely barcoded TCR beta cDNA molecule per two T cells in model experiments. To track age-related changes in TCR beta repertoire diversity, the study relied on deep sequencing normalized with unique cDNA molecular identifiers. Donors were grouped into four age groups: young (average roughly 17 years), middle-aged (over 35), aged (about 59) and long-lived (roughly 80). To avoid experimental bias, donors of different ages were spread randomly across the sequencing lanes. Using the same blood draw, the study looked at two additional independent replicas of 1 million unique cDNA reads for two donors, one aged 18 to 30 and the other aged 80 or older.

General findings and caveats noted by the study authors: Because donor CMV infection status was unknown, age-related changes in expanded clonotypes were potentially confounded. A strong correlation was found between observed TCR beta diversity and the percentage of naive T cells measured by flow cytometry. Total diversity estimates from one million sequenced T cells were considered lower bounds and underestimates. As age increased, observed TCR beta diversity per million T cells dropped in a roughly linear way, and a significant reduction was already evident by age 40. Conclusive comparison of naive and antigen-experienced compartments was prevented by the profiling of bulk unsorted PBMCs. The long-lived group showed more naive CD4+ T cells, fewer expanded clones and increased TCR diversity than the aged group, suggesting age selection.

The germline V gene gives CDR1 as SGHTA and CDR2 as FQGNSA. The CDR3 contains 17 residues, cysteine and phenylalanine counted. Only the CDR3 DNA stays, 51 bases, in frame from base 1. The germline V and J ends show losses of 5 bases and 1 base respectively, and no gene match explains 7 bases of the junction. Donors were 39 systemically healthy Caucasian individuals from Russia aged about 6 to 100 years. Each donor gave approximately 10 milliliters of peripheral blood, collected into EDTA-treated Vacutainer tubes. Ficoll-Paque density-gradient centrifugation was used to isolate PBMCs, with at least 6.5 million obtained per sample. Total RNA, at least 6 micrograms per sample, was extracted from PBMCs with Trizol reagent. The percentages of naive CD45RAhigh/CD27high T cells were determined by flow cytometry on a PBMC aliquot from every donor.

This receptor was obtained from a human donor in good health. Rearrangement joined TRBV7-2 to TRBJ2-5; 13 bases in between match TRBD2. The specimen was blood. The CDR3: CASSVQRLAGGQETQYF. At the DNA level, the sequence is TGTGCCAGCAGCGTACAAAGACTAGCGGGGGGCCAAGAGACCCAGTACTTC. With all but the CDR3 taken from the reference TRBV7-2 and TRBJ2-5 genes, the full variable domain is: GAGVSQSPSNKVTEKGKDVELRCDPISGHTALYWYRQSLGQGLEFLIYFQGNSAPDKSGLPSDRFSAERTGGSVSTLTIQRTQQEDSAVYLCASSVQRLAGGQETQYFGPGTRLLVL.